This T cell receptor beta chain came from a study of identical twins. Each CDR3 protein is one row after TCRdb ran MiXCR on the 5' RACE reads. The sample includes approximately 550,000 distinct CDR3 sequences, approximately 20% of them seen just once. There are a few counts of this clonotype. In germline, CDR1 is SGHTA, CDR2 FQGNSA. This CDR3 has 14 amino acids. V was cut by 2 bases and J by 2 bases, with 10 bases left in between. This sample was also put to use in a study of yellow fever vaccine responses in identical twins.

The receptor was isolated from a woman between 18 and 29 years old in good health. The source material was CD4+ T cells sorted from blood. The V and J genes are TRBV7-2 and TRBJ2-7; TRBD2 is a possible D gene (6 bases). The CDR3 nucleotides read TGTGCCAGCAGCTTAATAGGGAGGACCTACGAGCAGTACTTC. Protein product: CASSLIGRTYEQYF.